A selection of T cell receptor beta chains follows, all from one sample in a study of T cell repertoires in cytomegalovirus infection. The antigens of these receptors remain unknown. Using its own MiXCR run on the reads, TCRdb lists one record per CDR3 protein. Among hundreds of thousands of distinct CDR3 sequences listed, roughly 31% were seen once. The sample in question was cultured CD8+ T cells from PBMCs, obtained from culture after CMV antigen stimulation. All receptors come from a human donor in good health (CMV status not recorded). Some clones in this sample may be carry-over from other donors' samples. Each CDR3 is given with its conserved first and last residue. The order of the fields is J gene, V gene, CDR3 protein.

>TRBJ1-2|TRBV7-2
CASSSVGEDGYTF
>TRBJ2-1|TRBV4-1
CASSLDELAEYWFF
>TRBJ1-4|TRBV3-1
CASSKDSPPLEEKLFF
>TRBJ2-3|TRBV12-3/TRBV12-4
CASSLAGGGNTDTQYF
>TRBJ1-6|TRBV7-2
CASSKGLGGPLHF
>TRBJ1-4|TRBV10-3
CAIRDKEEKLFF
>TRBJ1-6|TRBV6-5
CASSPDMLRSPLHF
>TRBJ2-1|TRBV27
CASTGTRHNEQFF
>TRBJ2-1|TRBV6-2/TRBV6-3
CASSPALYRDNEQFF
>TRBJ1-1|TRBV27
CASSLGGMTEAFF
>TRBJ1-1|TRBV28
CASIRIGGQLVAFF
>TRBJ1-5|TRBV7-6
CASSLDSSKGNQPQHF
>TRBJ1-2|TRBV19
CASGGVLVGYTF
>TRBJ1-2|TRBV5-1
CASSLLRARGYTF
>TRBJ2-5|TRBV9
CASSVRSQETQYF
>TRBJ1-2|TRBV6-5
CASSLRTAPWNGYTF
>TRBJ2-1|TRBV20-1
CSARGGVTGGHNEQFF
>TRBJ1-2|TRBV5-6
CASSPTGLFGYTF
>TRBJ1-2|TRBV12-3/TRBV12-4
CASSLGPGSYGYTF
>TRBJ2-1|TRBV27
CASAMGGGANEQFF
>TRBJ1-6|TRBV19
CASSILQGAGNSPLHF
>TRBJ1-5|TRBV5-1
CASSPSGFSNQPQHF
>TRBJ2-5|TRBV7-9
CASSPPVQGAEETQYF
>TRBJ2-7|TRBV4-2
CASSQGGDTYEQYF
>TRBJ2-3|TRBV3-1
CASSQEGLAGTDTQYF
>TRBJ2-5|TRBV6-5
CASRTGTAKETQYF
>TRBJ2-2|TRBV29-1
CSVSTGYSNTGELFF
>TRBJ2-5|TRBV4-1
CASSRIGEETQYF
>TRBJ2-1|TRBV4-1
CASSQVRGDRAFLNEQFF
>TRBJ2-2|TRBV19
CASSMNRDREFGELFF
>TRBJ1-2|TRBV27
CASSLRQGVWSNYGYTF
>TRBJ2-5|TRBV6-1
CASSGDRSRRETQYF
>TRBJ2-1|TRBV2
CARRGGSFNEQFF
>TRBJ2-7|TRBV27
CASSLSQGTPYEQYF
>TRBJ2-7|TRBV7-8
CASSLRAGAHYEQYF
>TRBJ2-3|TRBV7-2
CASSTLAGGMADTQYF
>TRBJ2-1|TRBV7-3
CASSLTGFRNEQFF
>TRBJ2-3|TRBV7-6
CASSLVISGDTQYF
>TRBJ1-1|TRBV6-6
CASILRDTNAAFF
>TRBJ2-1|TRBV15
CATRRAPVENEQFF